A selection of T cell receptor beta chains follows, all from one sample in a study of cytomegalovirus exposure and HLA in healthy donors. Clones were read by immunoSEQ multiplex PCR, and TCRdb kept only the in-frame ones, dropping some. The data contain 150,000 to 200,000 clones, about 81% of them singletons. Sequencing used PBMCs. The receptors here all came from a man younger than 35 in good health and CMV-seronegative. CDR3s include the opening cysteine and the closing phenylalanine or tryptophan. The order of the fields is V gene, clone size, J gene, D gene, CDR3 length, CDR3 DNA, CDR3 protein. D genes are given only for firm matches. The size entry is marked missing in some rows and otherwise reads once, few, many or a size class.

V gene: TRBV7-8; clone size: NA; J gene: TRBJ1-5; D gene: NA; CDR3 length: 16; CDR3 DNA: TGTGCCAGCAGCTTGACAACTACAGGGTCGCGTCAGCCCCAGCATTTT; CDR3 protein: CASSLTTTGSRQPQHF
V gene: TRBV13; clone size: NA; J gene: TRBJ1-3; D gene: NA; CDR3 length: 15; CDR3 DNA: TGTGCCAGCACTCGACAGGACCCAACTGGAAACACCATATATTTT; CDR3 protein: CASTRQDPTGNTIYF
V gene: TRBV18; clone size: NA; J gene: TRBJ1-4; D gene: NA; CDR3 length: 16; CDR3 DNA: TGTGCCAGCTCACCACTTTCAGGTCCAACTAATGAAAAACTGTTTTTT; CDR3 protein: CASSPLSGPTNEKLFF
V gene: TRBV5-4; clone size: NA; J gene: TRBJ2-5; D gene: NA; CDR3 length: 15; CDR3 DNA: TGTGCCAGCAGCTTGGAAGTCGGGAGAGGAGAGACCCAGTACTTC; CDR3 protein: CASSLEVGRGETQYF
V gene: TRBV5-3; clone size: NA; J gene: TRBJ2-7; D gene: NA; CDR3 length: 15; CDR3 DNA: TGTGCCAGAAGCTTTAAGACTTACCCTCTGTACGAGCAGTACTTC; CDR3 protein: CARSFKTYPLYEQYF
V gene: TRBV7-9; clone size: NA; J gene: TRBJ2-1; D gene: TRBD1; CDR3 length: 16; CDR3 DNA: TGTGCCAGCAGCACCCGGGTAGGGGGCGGCTACAATGAGCAGTTCTTC; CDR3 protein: CASSTRVGGGYNEQFF
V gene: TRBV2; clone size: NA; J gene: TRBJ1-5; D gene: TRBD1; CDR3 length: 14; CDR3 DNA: TGTGCCAGCAGAGGGACAGGGGGCAATCAGCCCCAGCATTTT; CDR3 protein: CASRGTGGNQPQHF
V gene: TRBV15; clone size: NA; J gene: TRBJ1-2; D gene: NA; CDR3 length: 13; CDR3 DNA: TGTGCCACCAGCGGGGGCCCTAACTATGGCTACACCTTC; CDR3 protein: CATSGGPNYGYTF
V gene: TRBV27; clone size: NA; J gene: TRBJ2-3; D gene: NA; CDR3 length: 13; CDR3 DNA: TGTGCCAGCACAGGGGCCCTCGCAGATACGCAGTATTTT; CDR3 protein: CASTGALADTQYF
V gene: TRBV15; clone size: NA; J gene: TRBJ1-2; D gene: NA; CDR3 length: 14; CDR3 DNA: TGTGCCACCAGCAGAGAGAGAGGGAGGTATGGCTACACCTTC; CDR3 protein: CATSRERGRYGYTF
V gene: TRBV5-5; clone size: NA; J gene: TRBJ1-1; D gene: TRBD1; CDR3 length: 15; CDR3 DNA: TGTGCCAGCAGCTTTTCGACAGGGACACACACTGAAGCTTTCTTT; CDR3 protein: CASSFSTGTHTEAFF
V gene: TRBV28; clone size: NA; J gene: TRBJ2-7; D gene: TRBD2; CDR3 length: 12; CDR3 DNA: TGTGCCAGCAGTTGGGGGGGAAACGAGCAGTACTTC; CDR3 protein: CASSWGGNEQYF
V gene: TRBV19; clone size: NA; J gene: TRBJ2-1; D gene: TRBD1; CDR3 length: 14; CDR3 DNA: TGTGCCAGTAATGATCAAACAGGGGGCGAGGAGCAGTTCTTC; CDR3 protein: CASNDQTGGEEQFF
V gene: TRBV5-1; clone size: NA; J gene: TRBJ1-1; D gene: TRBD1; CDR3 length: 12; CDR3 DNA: TGCGCCAGCAGCTTGGGGCAGGGGGCAGCTTTCTTT; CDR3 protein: CASSLGQGAAFF
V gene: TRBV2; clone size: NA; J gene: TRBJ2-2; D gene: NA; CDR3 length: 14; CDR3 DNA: TGTGCCAGCAGTGGACTAGGAAGCACCGGGGAGCTGTTTTTT; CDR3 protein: CASSGLGSTGELFF
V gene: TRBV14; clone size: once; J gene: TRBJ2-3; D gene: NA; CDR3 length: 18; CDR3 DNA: TGTGCCAGCAGCCAAGCCCCGATCGGGGGAGTGGCCACAGATACGCAGTATTTT; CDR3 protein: CASSQAPIGGVATDTQYF
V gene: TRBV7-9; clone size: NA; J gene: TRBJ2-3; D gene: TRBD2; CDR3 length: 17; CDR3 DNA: TGTGCCAGCAGCTTTTGGCGGGGGGGCCTAAACACAGATACGCAGTATTTT; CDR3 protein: CASSFWRGGLNTDTQYF
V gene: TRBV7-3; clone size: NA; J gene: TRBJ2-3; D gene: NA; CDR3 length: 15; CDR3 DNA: TGTGCCAGCAGCTTAACTGCGGGCGGCACAGATACGCAGTATTTT; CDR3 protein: CASSLTAGGTDTQYF
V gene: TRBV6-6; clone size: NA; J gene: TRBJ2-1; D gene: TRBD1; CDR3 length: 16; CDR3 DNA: TGTGCCAGCAGTTACGAGACAGGGAGCTCCTACAATGAGCAGTTCTTC; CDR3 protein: CASSYETGSSYNEQFF
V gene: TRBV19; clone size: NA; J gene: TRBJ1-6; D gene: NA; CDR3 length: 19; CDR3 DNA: TGTGCCAGTAGTCTCCAGGGGTTTAGGAGGAGCTCCTATAATTCACCCCTCCACTTT; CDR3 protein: CASSLQGFRRSSYNSPLHF
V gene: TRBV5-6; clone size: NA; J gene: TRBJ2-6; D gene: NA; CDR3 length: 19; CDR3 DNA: TGTGCCAGCAGCTTGGCCGTGGCTCCCGACTTCTCTGGGGCCAACGTCCTGACTTTC; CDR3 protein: CASSLAVAPDFSGANVLTF
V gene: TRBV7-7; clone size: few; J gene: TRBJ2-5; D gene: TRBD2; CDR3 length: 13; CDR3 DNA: TGTGCTAGCAGCGCGACTAGCTTCGAGACCCAGTACTTC; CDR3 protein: CASSATSFETQYF
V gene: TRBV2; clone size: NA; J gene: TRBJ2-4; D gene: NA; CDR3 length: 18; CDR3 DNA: TGTGCCAGCAGCGGAAGAAAAAAAGACAGGTTAGCCAAAAACATTCAGTACTTC; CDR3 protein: CASSGRKKDRLAKNIQYF
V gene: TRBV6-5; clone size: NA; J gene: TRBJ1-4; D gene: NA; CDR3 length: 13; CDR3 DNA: TGTGCCAGCAGCGTGGGAGCGGGTGAAAAACTGTTTTTT; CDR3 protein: CASSVGAGEKLFF
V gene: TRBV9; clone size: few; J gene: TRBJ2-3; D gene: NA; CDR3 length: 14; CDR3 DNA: TGTGCCAGCAGCGATGGACAGCGCACAGATACGCAGTATTTT; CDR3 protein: CASSDGQRTDTQYF
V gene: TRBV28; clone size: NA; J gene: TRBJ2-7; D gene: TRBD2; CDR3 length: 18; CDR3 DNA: TGTGCCAGCAGCCGTGCCCAGCGGGATATCCCTAACCCCTACGAGCAGTACTTC; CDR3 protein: CASSRAQRDIPNPYEQYF
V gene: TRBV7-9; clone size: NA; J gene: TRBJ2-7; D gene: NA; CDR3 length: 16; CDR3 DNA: TGTGCCAGCAGCGCAATTCGCGGAGTTCGGACCTACGAGCAGTACTTC; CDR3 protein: CASSAIRGVRTYEQYF
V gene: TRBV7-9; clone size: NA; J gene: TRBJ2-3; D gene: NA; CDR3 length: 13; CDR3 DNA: TGTGCCAGCAGCTTGAAAAGCGCAGATACGCAGTATTTT; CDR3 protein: CASSLKSADTQYF
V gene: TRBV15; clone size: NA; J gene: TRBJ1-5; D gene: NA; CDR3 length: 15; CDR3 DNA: TGTGCCACCAGCAGAGATCTCTTGACAGATCAGCCCCAGCATTTT; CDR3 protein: CATSRDLLTDQPQHF